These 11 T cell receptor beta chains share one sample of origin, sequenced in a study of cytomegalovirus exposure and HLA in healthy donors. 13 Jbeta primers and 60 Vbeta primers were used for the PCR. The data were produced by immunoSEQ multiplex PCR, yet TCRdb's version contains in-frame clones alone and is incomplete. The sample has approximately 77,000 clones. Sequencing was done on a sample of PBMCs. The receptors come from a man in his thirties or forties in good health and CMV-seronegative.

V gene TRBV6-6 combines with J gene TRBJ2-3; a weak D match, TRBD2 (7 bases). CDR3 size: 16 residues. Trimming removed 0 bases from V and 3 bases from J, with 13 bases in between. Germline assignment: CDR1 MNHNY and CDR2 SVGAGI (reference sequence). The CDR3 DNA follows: TGTGCCAGCAGTTACTCGACCGGGGGGCCTACAGATACGCAGTATTTT. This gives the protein CASSYSTGGPTDTQYF.

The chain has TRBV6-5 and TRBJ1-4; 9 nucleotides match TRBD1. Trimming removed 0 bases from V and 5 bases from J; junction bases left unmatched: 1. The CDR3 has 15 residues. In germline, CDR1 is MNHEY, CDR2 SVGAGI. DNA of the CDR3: TGTGCCAGCAGTTACTCGACAGGGGGAAATGAAAAACTGTTTTTT. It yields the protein CASSYSTGGNEKLFF.

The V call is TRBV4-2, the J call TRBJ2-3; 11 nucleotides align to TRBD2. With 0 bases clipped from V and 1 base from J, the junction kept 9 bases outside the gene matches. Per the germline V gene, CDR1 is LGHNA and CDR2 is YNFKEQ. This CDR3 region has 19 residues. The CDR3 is CASSQETLAGALRTDTQYF. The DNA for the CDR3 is TGTGCCAGCAGCCAAGAAACACTAGCGGGGGCCTTGCGCACAGATACGCAGTATTTT.

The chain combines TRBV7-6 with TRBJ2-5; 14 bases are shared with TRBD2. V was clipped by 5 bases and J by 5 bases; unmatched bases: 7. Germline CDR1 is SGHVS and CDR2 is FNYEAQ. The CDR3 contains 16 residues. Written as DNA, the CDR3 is TGTGCCAGCAGCCCTGGACTAGCGGGGGGCTGGGAGACCCAGTACTTC. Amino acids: CASSPGLAGGWETQYF.

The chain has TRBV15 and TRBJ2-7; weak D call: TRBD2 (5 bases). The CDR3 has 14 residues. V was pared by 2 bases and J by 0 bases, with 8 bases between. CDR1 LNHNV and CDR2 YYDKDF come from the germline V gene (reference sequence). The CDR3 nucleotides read TGTGCCACCAGCAGATCGGGGAGCTCCTACGAGCAGTACTTC. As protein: CATSRSGSSYEQYF.

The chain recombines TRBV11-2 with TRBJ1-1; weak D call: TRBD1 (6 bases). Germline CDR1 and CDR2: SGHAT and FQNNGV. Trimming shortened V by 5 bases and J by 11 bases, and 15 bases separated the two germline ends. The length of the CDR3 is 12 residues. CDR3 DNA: TGTGCCAGCAGCCTCCACCCGGGGGGCGCTTTCTTT. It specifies CASSLHPGGAFF.

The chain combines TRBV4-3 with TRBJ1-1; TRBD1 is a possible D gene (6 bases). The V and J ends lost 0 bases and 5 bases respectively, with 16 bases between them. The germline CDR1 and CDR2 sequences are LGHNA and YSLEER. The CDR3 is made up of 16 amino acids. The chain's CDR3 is CASSQDRGGALTEAFF. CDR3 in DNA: TGCGCCAGCAGCCAAGATCGCGGGGGGGCGCTTACTGAAGCTTTCTTT.

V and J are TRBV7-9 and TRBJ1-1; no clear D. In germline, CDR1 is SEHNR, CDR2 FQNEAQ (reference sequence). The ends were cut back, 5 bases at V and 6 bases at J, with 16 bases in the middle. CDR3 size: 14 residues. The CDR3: CASSIQRVVAEAFF. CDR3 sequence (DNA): TGTGCCAGCAGCATACAGAGGGTCGTGGCTGAAGCTTTCTTT. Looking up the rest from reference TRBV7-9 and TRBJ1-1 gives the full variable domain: DTGVSQNPRHKITKRGQNVTFRCDPISEHNRLYWYRQTLGQGPEFLTYFQNEAQLEKSRLLSDRFSAERPKGSFSTLEIQRTEQGDSAMYLCASSIQRVVAEAFFGQGTRLTVV.

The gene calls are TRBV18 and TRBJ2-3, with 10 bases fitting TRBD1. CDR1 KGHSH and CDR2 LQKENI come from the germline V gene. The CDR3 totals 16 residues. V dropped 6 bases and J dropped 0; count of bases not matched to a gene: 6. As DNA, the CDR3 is TGTGCCAGCTCGCCCGGGACAGGGGCTAGCACAGATACGCAGTATTTT. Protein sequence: CASSPGTGASTDTQYF.

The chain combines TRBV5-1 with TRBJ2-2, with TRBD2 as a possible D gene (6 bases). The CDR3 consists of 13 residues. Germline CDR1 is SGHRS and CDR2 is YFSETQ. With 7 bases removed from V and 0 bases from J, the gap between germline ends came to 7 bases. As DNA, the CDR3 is TGCGCCAGCGGGACTTCGAACACCGGGGAGCTGTTTTTT. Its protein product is CASGTSNTGELFF.

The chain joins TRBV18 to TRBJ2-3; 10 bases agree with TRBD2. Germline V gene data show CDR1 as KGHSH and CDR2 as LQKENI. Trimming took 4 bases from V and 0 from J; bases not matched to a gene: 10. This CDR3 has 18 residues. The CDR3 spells CASSLSGTSAASTDTQYF. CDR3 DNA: TGTGCCAGCTCACTTTCCGGGACTAGCGCCGCTAGCACAGATACGCAGTATTTT.